This T cell receptor beta chain originates from a study of T cell responses to AZD1222 COVID-19 vaccine (dated by TCRdb to the early 2020s). About the full investigation: AZD1222 recipients whose second dose came at about 4 weeks and those whose second dose came at about 12 weeks were combined into one group, since spike-specific TCR depth and breadth did not differ between the two schedules. TCR sequencing covered more than 230 trial participants: 207 given two doses of AZD1222 and approximately 25 given two doses of MenACWY control vaccine. Trial participants were enrolled by age into subgroups of 18-55, 56-69 and 70-plus years, and around 150, 29 and 61 TCR-sequenced participants, respectively, were included in these subgroups. What the research found in general, with its limitations: Nearly half of unique spike-specific TCRs reportedly recognized epitopes outside regions mutated in the B.1.351 and B.1.1.7 variants. A significant rise in spike-specific TCR breadth and depth was observed after two AZD1222 doses relative to day 0 and relative to MenACWY recipients. Conclusions about previously exposed vaccinees are limited, since just a handful of AZD1222 recipients were seropositive for SARS-CoV-2 at baseline. Because no day 14 peak-response samples were available, repertoires were characterized only after the peak T cell response. The vaccine-associated CD4 TCRs covered the entire spike protein, and the dominant responses fell in regions 160-218 and 743-854. In the small 56-69-year group, the increase in depth fell short of significance, most likely because of low power. Participants were mostly white British, with more females than males. The authors suggested clonal diversity may have been underestimated.

Concerning this clone itself: The antigen it binds to is not known. No base quality information exists; no much larger clone differs at one position.

Reading the germline V gene (reference sequence) gives CDR1 LNHDA and CDR2 SQIVND. Trimming at the junction amounts to 3 bases on V and 0 bases on J, and the germline ends lie 6 bases apart. Spanning cysteine to phenylalanine, the CDR3 consists of 14 amino acids. CDR3 DNA is the only sequence kept; it has 42 bases, read in frame from the first base. The time point label corresponds to: baseline before first vaccination. Samples from vaccinated people were obtained from the UK trials COV001 and COV002, which included a single-blind randomized controlled phase 2/3 trial of AZD1222 (ChAdOx1 nCoV-19) in healthy adults. For TCRbeta chain sequencing, PBMC samples were collected from trial participants at day 0 and at day 28 after the second dose. The CDR3 regions of human TCRbeta chains were analyzed by immunosequencing. Concerning the study's data processing: Repertoire TCRs were checked for matches against a reference library of SARS-CoV-2-specific TCRs that had been generated using the MIRA antigen-specificity platform. Breadth was defined as the fraction of unique TCRs that were SARS-CoV-2-associated. Depth was defined as the fraction of total T cells that were SARS-CoV-2-associated. Using the MIRA data, each spike-specific TCR was mapped to the spike region that the TCR reacts to and placed in a CD4 or CD8 class. Log10-transformed breadth and depth values were compared by one-way ANOVA with Sidak's multiple comparisons tests. Imported from immuneACCESS, the table was reduced by TCRdb to in-frame sequences with V and J called. These copies leave out some clones; in studies compared against another copy, an unresolved V gene accounts for under half, and the cause of the remainder is not known. D and trimming come from the DNA, and the V and J calls and clone size come from that table. The table for this sample lists some 130,000 clones; 84% of them were counted only once. Of the sample, approximately 4% is held by the ten largest clones.

Sequencing used peripheral blood, obtained on day 0 of AZD1222 vaccination. The chain joins TRBV19 to TRBJ2-1, with the D gene not confidently named. This sequence was found in an adult in good health. The DNA reads TGTGCCAGTAGTATCTCCAGCTCCTACAATGAGCAGTTCTTC. This sequence encodes CASSISSSYNEQFF.